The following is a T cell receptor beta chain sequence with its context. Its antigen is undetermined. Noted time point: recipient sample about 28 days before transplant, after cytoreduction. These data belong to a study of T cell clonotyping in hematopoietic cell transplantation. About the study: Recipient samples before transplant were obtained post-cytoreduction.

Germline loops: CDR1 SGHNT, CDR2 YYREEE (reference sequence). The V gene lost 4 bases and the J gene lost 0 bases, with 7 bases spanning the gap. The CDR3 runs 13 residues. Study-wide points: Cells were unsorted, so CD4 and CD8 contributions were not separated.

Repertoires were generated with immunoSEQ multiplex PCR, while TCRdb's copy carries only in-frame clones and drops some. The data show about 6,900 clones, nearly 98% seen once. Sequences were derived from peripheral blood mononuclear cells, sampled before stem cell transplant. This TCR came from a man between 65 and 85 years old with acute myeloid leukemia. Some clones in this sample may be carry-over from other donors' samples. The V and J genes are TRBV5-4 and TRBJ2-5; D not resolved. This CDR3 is CASSPYNQETQYF. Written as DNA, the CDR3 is TGTGCCAGCAGCCCCTATAACCAAGAGACCCAGTACTTC.